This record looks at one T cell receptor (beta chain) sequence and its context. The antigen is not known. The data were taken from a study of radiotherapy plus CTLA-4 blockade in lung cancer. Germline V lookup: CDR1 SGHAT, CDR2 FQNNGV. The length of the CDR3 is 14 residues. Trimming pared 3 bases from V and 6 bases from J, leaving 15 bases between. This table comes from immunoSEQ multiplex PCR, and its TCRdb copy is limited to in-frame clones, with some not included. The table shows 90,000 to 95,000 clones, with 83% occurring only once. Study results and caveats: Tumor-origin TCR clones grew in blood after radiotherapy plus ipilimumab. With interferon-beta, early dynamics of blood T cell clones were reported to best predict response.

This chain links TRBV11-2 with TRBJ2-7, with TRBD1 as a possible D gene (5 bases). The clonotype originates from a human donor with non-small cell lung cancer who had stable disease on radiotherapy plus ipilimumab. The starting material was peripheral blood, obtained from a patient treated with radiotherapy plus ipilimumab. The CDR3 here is CASSFRTEQGEQYF. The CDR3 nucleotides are TGTGCCAGCAGCTTTAGGACGGAGCAGGGCGAGCAGTACTTC.